This is a list of T cell receptor beta chains from one sample in a study of cytotoxic CD8 clonotypes in ibrutinib-treated CLL. TCRdb's copy holds only in-frame clones and misses some; the assay was immunoSEQ multiplex PCR. The sample includes about 150,000 clones, about four fifths of them seen just once. The specimen was PBMCs, collected after 12 months of ibrutinib treatment. These receptors were obtained from a human donor with chronic lymphocytic leukemia. Each CDR3 is given with its conserved first and last residue. The order of the fields is D gene, V gene, clone size, J gene, CDR3 protein, CDR3 DNA. A D gene is named only where the DNA matches it firmly. Only some rows state a clone size, as once, few, many or a class for expanded clones.

TRBD2	TRBV4-2	-	TRBJ2-3	CASSQDLGLAGVADTQYF	TGTGCCAGCAGCCAAGATCTGGGGCTAGCGGGAGTGGCGGATACGCAGTATTTT
-	TRBV10-1	-	TRBJ2-7	CASRASEGHEQYF	TGCGCCAGCAGAGCCTCCGAGGGCCACGAGCAGTACTTC
-	TRBV5-1	-	TRBJ1-1	CASSLEVGTEAFF	TGCGCCAGCAGCTTGGAAGTGGGGACTGAAGCTTTCTTT
TRBD2	TRBV28	-	TRBJ2-1	CASSPRSGSTVNNEQFF	TGTGCCAGCAGCCCGCGTAGCGGGAGTACGGTCAACAATGAGCAGTTCTTC
-	TRBV6-5	-	TRBJ1-1	CASLSVVGTEAFF	TGTGCCAGCCTGTCGGTCGTGGGTACTGAAGCTTTCTTT
-	TRBV5-4	once	TRBJ1-2	CASSQEDRTVQGYTF	TGCGCCAGCAGCCAAGAGGATCGGACTGTACAGGGCTACACCTTC
-	TRBV6-1	-	TRBJ1-2	CASSGRTNYGYTF	TGTGCCAGCAGTGGGCGGACGAACTATGGCTACACCTTC
-	TRBV30	-	TRBJ2-7	CAWSVPRQGGSYEQYF	TGTGCCTGGAGTGTACCCCGACAGGGAGGGTCCTACGAGCAGTACTTC
-	TRBV14	many	TRBJ2-7	CASSQGLGFTYEQYF	TGTGCCAGCAGCCAAGGATTAGGCTTTACCTACGAGCAGTACTTC
-	TRBV7-3	few	TRBJ1-2	CASSLNHGQSGYTF	TGTGCCAGCAGCTTAAATCATGGACAGTCTGGCTACACCTTC
TRBD2	TRBV5-6	-	TRBJ2-1	CASSLVAGAEQFF	TGTGCCAGCAGCTTAGTAGCGGGAGCCGAGCAGTTCTTC
-	TRBV7-9	-	TRBJ2-5	CASSLEGSGTQYF	TGTGCCAGCAGCTTAGAGGGGTCCGGGACCCAGTACTTC
-	TRBV15	-	TRBJ1-3	CATSRDFGSGNTIYF	TGTGCCACCAGCAGAGACTTCGGCTCTGGAAACACCATATATTTT
-	TRBV7-2	-	TRBJ1-2	CASSLGGSLGYTF	TGTGCCAGCAGCTTAGGTGGCAGCCTTGGCTACACCTTC
TRBD2	TRBV7-2	-	TRBJ2-7	CASSTGTSGRYSYEQYF	TGTGCCAGCAGCACAGGGACTAGCGGACGATACTCCTACGAGCAGTACTTC
TRBD2	TRBV11-2	-	TRBJ2-3	CASSLDRAGGTDTQYF	TGTGCCAGCAGCTTAGACAGAGCGGGGGGCACAGATACGCAGTATTTT
-	TRBV18	-	TRBJ1-2	CASSPLGEGANYGYTF	TGTGCCAGCTCACCCCTCGGGGAGGGAGCTAACTATGGCTACACCTTC
TRBD2	TRBV5-1	-	TRBJ2-3	CASTLSSGGTDTQYF	TGCGCCAGCACGTTGTCTAGCGGGGGGACAGATACGCAGTATTTT
TRBD1	TRBV11-2	-	TRBJ2-7	CASSATPGTAYEQYF	TGTGCCAGCAGCGCCACTCCCGGGACAGCCTACGAGCAGTACTTC
TRBD2	TRBV28	few	TRBJ2-3	CASSPSSGTSTDTQYF	TGTGCCAGCAGTCCCTCTAGCGGGACTAGCACAGATACGCAGTATTTT
TRBD2	TRBV27	once	TRBJ2-2	CATSSGGLAPLGELFF	TGTGCCACCAGTAGTGGAGGACTAGCCCCTCTCGGGGAGCTGTTTTTT
-	TRBV7-2	-	TRBJ2-5	CASSPGLAQETQYF	TGTGCCAGCAGTCCCGGACTGGCTCAAGAGACCCAGTACTTC
-	TRBV19	once	TRBJ1-5	CASSPGQKKYSNQPQHF	TGTGCCAGTAGTCCGGGACAAAAAAAATATAGCAATCAGCCCCAGCATTTT
-	TRBV5-8	-	TRBJ1-5	CASSQSGRYNQPQHF	TGTGCCAGCAGCCAATCAGGGAGATACAATCAGCCCCAGCATTTT
-	TRBV7-2	-	TRBJ2-7	CASSFGGNNYEQYF	TGTGCCAGCAGCTTCGGGGGAAACAACTACGAGCAGTACTTC